Presented here are 30 T cell receptor beta chains from one specimen sequenced in a study of cytomegalovirus exposure and HLA in healthy donors. Use of 60 Vbeta and 13 Jbeta primers characterized the PCR. The assay was immunoSEQ multiplex PCR, and TCRdb's table has in-frame clones only and misses some. The repertoire holds 170,000 or so clones, 80% seen once, with roughly 6.2% in the top ten. Sequencing was carried out using PBMCs. These receptors originate from a male donor in good health and CMV-seropositive.

This sequence joins TRBV29-1 and TRBJ1-1, with D possibly being TRBD1 (5 bases). The CDR3 has 14 amino acids. Looked up from germline, CDR1 is SQVTM and CDR2 is ANQGSEA. Trimming stripped 7 bases from V and 2 bases from J, with 17 bases between. CDR3 protein: CSAPRGGINTEAFF. The CDR3 DNA sequence: TGCAGCGCCCCCCGGGGGGGGATAAACACTGAAGCTTTCTTT. Looking up the rest from reference TRBV29-1 and TRBJ1-1 gives the full variable domain: SAVISQKPSRDICQRGTSLTIQCQVDSQVTMMFWYRQQPGQSLTLIATANQGSEATYESGFVIDKFPISRPNLTFSTLTVSNMSPEDSSIYLCSAPRGGINTEAFFGQGTRLTVV.

The count of this clone is one. The chain uses TRBV27 and TRBJ2-5, with D unclear. The V gene's germline CDR1 is MNHEY and CDR2 SMNVEV (reference sequence). The CDR3 is 12 amino acids. The ends were cut back, 5 bases at V and 5 bases at J, with 9 bases in the middle. CDR3 nucleotide sequence: TGTGCCAGCAGTACCAATCGGGAGACCCAGTACTTC. Amino acid sequence: CASSTNRETQYF.

This chain links TRBV11-3 with TRBJ1-3; D is uncertain. The germline gives CDR1 SGHNT, CDR2 YENEEA. The CDR3 totals 13 residues. Trimming removed 6 bases from V and 0 bases from J, with 6 bases in between. Here the CDR3 reads CASRSPSGNTIYF. The CDR3 DNA reads TGTGCCAGCAGGAGTCCCTCTGGAAACACCATATATTTT. Full variable domain (outside the CDR3, taken from reference TRBV11-3 and TRBJ1-3): EAGVVQSPRYKIIEKKQPVAFWCNPISGHNTLYWYLQNLGQGPELLIRYENEEAVDDSQLPKDRFSAERLKGVDSTLKIQPAELGDSAVYLCASRSPSGNTIYFGEGSWLTVV.

This chain links TRBV6-6 with TRBJ2-2, with 11 positions matching TRBD2. In germline, CDR1 is MNHNY, CDR2 SVGAGI (reference sequence). The ends lost 6 bases at V and 6 bases at J; junction bases unmatched: 9. This CDR3 comprises 16 residues. CDR3 residues: CASRSPLAGVPGELFF. The CDR3 DNA is TGTGCCAGCAGGAGCCCACTAGCGGGAGTGCCCGGGGAGCTGTTTTTT.

The gene calls are TRBV5-5 and TRBJ2-3; no clear D gene. The CDR3 has 12 residues. Looked up from germline, CDR1 is SGHKS and CDR2 is YYEKEE (reference sequence). With 2 bases removed from V and 2 bases from J, the gap between germline ends came to 3 bases. CDR3 bases: TGTGCCAGCAGCTTCTCCACAGATACGCAGTATTTT. It is translated as CASSFSTDTQYF.

This clone turned up a few times. The rearrangement joins TRBV5-4 to TRBJ2-7, with D possibly being TRBD2 (7 bases). CDR3 length: 19 residues. The V gene's germline CDR1 is SGHNT and CDR2 YYREEE (reference sequence). Trimming cost V 1 base and J 5 bases, with 28 bases left between them. CDR3 DNA sequence: TGTGCCAGCAGCTTGAGGCGACAGGTTTACGGGGCGGGAGAAGACGAGCAGTACTTC. It is translated as CASSLRRQVYGAGEDEQYF.

The rearrangement uses TRBV7-2 and TRBJ2-3; the match to TRBD2 covers 9 bases. This CDR3 has 16 amino acids. Germline values: CDR1 SGHTA, CDR2 FQGNSA. V lost 1 base, J lost 5 bases, and 7 bases stayed unmatched. CDR3 region: CASSLEASGNVDTQYF. CDR3 nucleotide sequence: TGTGCCAGCAGCTTAGAGGCTAGCGGGAATGTAGATACGCAGTATTTT.

The chain is built from TRBV13 and TRBJ2-7; D perhaps matches TRBD1 (7 bases). Germline loops: CDR1 PRHDT, CDR2 FYEKMQ (reference sequence). With 5 bases removed from V and 2 bases from J, the gap between germline ends came to 16 bases. The CDR3 contains 15 residues. The CDR3 sequence is CASSAAGQSPYEQYF. In nucleotides, the CDR3 is TGTGCCAGCAGCGCTGCGGGACAGTCTCCCTACGAGCAGTACTTC.

The chain links TRBV28 to TRBJ2-7; TRBD2 might be the D (6 bases). Per the germline V gene, CDR1 is MDHEN and CDR2 is SYDVKM. This CDR3 region has 15 residues. V was shortened by 4 bases and J by 3 bases, with 16 bases between the two germline ends. Here the CDR3 reads CASSSPAAGFYEQYF. The CDR3 DNA follows: TGTGCCAGCAGTTCTCCCGCGGCGGGGTTCTACGAGCAGTACTTC.

The J gene is TRBJ1-5, the V gene TRBV27; D gene ambiguous. Germline CDR1 and CDR2: MNHEY and SMNVEV (reference sequence). There are 14 residues in the CDR3. V lost 1 base to trimming and J lost 2 bases, with 6 bases between them. CDR3 loop: CASSLFVGNQPQHF. Here the CDR3 DNA reads TGTGCCAGCAGTTTATTCGTCGGCAATCAGCCCCAGCATTTT.

The J gene is TRBJ1-2, the V gene TRBV30; a weak D match, TRBD1 (5 bases). CDR1 and CDR2 (germline): GTSNPN, SVGIG (reference sequence). V gave up 4 bases and J gave up 5 bases, with 8 bases separating them. This CDR3 contains 11 residues. The chain's CDR3 is CAWTGGYGYTF. DNA for the CDR3: TGTGCCTGGACTGGGGGGTATGGCTACACCTTC.

V is TRBV5-1 and J is TRBJ2-2; D is possibly TRBD2 (7 bases). The CDR3 spans 15 residues. Germline assignment: CDR1 SGHRS and CDR2 YFSETQ. The V end lost 4 bases, the J end lost 7 bases, and 17 bases lay between the germline ends. The DNA for the CDR3 is TGCGCCAGCAGCACGGGGGCCGGGGGGATCGGGGAGCTGTTTTTT. Translated: CASSTGAGGIGELFF.

The V gene is TRBV7-3, the J gene TRBJ2-7, with 8 bases fitting TRBD2. V trimming: 5 bases; J trimming: 4 bases; junction bases outside the gene matches: 10. Germline-derived CDR1 and CDR2 are SGHTA and FQGTGA. There are 15 residues in the CDR3. CDR3 residues: CASSISGSGFYEQYF. CDR3 in DNA: TGTGCCAGCAGCATAAGCGGGAGCGGGTTTTACGAGCAGTACTTC.

V usage is TRBV2 and J usage is TRBJ2-5, with unresolved D. The J call is doubtful: the DNA matches TRBJ2-7 better. Germline V CDR1 and CDR2: SNHLY, FYNNEI. The CDR3 runs 14 residues. The CDR3 nucleotides read TGTGCCAGCAGTCTAACAGATTCCTCCTACGAGCAGTACTTC. Translation: CASSLTDSSYEQYF.

This clone appeared once. This rearrangement joins TRBV6-6 to TRBJ2-7, with TRBD1 matching over 7 bases. Trimming removed 5 bases from V and 4 bases from J; junction bases left unmatched: 8. In germline, CDR1 is MNHNY, CDR2 SVGAGI (reference sequence). This CDR3 spans 14 amino acids. CDR3 DNA sequence: TGTGCCAGCAGTCCGCGACAGGGAGCATACGAGCAGTACTTC. Protein: CASSPRQGAYEQYF.

J is TRBJ2-3 and V is TRBV5-6; 8 positions match TRBD2. The V gene's germline CDR1 is SGHDT and CDR2 YYEEEE. There are 17 residues in the CDR3. V lost 3 bases and J lost 2; bases outside the gene matches: 11. The CDR3 loop reads CASSWPTSAGSTDTQYF. The CDR3 region has the DNA TGTGCCAGCAGCTGGCCGACTAGCGCTGGATCCACAGATACGCAGTATTTT. Filled out from reference TRBV5-6 and TRBJ2-3, the complete variable domain reads DAGVTQSPTHLIKTRGQQVTLRCSPKSGHDTVSWYQQALGQGPQFIFQYYEEEERQRGNFPDRFSGHQFPNYSSELNVNALLLGDSALYLCASSWPTSAGSTDTQYFGPGTRLTVL.

V usage is TRBV19 and J usage is TRBJ2-3; 10 bases align to TRBD1. J gave up 2 bases and V 4 bases, and 3 bases lay outside the gene matches. Germline CDR1 LNHDA, CDR2 SQIVND (reference sequence). The CDR3 length is 15 residues. CDR3 DNA sequence: TGTGCCAGTAGTAGGGGGACAGGGGCCACAGATACGCAGTATTTT. Amino acid sequence: CASSRGTGATDTQYF.

This chain connects TRBV19 to TRBJ1-1, with TRBD1 as a possible D gene (5 bases). The V end was cut by 8 bases, the J end by 4 bases, with 20 bases between. The CDR3 is made up of 15 amino acids. Germline V CDR1 and CDR2: LNHDA, SQIVND (reference sequence). CDR3 sequence reads: CASEGRKLGGTEAFF. CDR3 in DNA: TGTGCCAGTGAGGGCCGGAAACTCGGGGGCACTGAAGCTTTCTTT. Filled out from reference TRBV19 and TRBJ1-1, the complete variable domain reads DGGITQSPKYLFRKEGQNVTLSCEQNLNHDAMYWYRQDPGQGLRLIYYSQIVNDFQKGDIAEGYSVSREKKESFPLTVTSAQKNPTAFYLCASEGRKLGGTEAFFGQGTRLTVV.

The chain couples TRBV25-1 to TRBJ2-1; D is unclear. The CDR3 runs 12 residues. From germline, CDR1 is MGHDK and CDR2 SYGVNS. V was shortened by 8 bases and J by 4 bases, with 9 bases between the two germline ends. This CDR3 is CASAPGYNEQFF. In DNA, the CDR3 is TGTGCCAGCGCCCCGGGTTACAATGAGCAGTTCTTC.

V usage is TRBV6-5 and J usage is TRBJ2-7; 7 bases align to TRBD2. The V segment lost 4 bases and the J segment 2 bases; nucleotides outside the gene matches: 8. Germline V gives CDR1 MNHEY, CDR2 SVGAGI. The CDR3 runs to 15 residues. The CDR3 reads CASSFSPAGAYEQYF. CDR3 in DNA: TGTGCCAGCAGTTTCTCCCCCGCGGGGGCCTACGAGCAGTACTTC.

This clone was seen a handful of times. The chain combines TRBV4-3 with TRBJ1-4; D gene uncertain. V dropped 1 base and J dropped 6 bases, with 12 bases sitting between them. The germline V gene encodes CDR1 LGHNA and CDR2 YSLEER. The CDR3 contains 15 residues. CDR3 bases: TGCGCCAGCAGCCAAGTCAGGTCTGGGTATGAAAAACTGTTTTTT. Translation: CASSQVRSGYEKLFF.

V gene TRBV2 combines with J gene TRBJ1-1, with TRBD1 matching over 8 bases. Germline V gene data show CDR1 as SNHLY and CDR2 as FYNNEI. The ends lost 1 base at V and 14 bases at J; junction bases unmatched: 9. This CDR3 has 13 residues. CDR3 region: CASSEGLDRVAFF. The CDR3 DNA follows: TGTGCCAGCAGTGAAGGATTGGACAGGGTTGCGTTCTTT.

This clone has more than one count but fewer than ten. CDR3 protein: CASSLGAWGETQYF. CDR3 bases: TGTGCCAGCAGCTTAGGGGCCTGGGGAGAGACCCAGTACTTC. The V call is TRBV7-3, the J call TRBJ2-5; maybe TRBD1 (5 bases). The V gene lost 2 bases and the J gene lost 4 bases, with 11 bases spanning the gap. This CDR3 region has 14 residues. Germline values: CDR1 SGHTA, CDR2 FQGTGA.

The chain is built from TRBV5-1 and TRBJ1-2; D call uncertain. Trimming removed 2 bases from V and 8 bases from J, with 19 bases in between. The CDR3 has 15 residues. Germline V gene data show CDR1 as SGHRS and CDR2 as YFSETQ. This CDR3 is CASSFTSTDLRGYTF. The CDR3 DNA reads TGCGCCAGCAGCTTCACCTCTACAGACCTCCGGGGCTACACCTTC.

This chain joins TRBV7-2 and TRBJ2-7, with 10 positions matching TRBD1. V was clipped by 2 bases and J by 6 bases; unmatched bases: 10. CDR3 length: 16 residues. Germline V gene lookup returns CDR1 SGHTA and CDR2 FQGNSA. The DNA for the CDR3 is TGTGCCAGCAGCTTAATGGGACAGGGGATTGTGGGCGAGCAGTACTTC. This encodes CASSLMGQGIVGEQYF.

The chain has TRBV11-2 and TRBJ2-1; TRBD2 agrees at 9 bases. V lost 5 bases and J lost 4; bases outside the gene matches: 3. This CDR3 is 14 amino acids long. Germline loops: CDR1 SGHAT, CDR2 FQNNGV. The CDR3 nucleotides are TGTGCCAGCAGCGCGACTAGCGGATACAATGAGCAGTTCTTC. Translating gives CASSATSGYNEQFF.

The chain joins TRBV28 to TRBJ1-6, with 8 bases matching TRBD1. There are 15 residues in the CDR3. Germline-derived CDR1 and CDR2 are MDHEN and SYDVKM. With 8 bases clipped from V and 9 bases from J, the junction kept 12 bases outside the gene matches. CDR3 nucleotides: TGTGCCAGCCTATTGGGCACAGGGGGTGTTTCACCCCTCCACTTT. Amino acid sequence: CASLLGTGGVSPLHF.

The CDR3 bases are TGTGCCAGCTCACCGGGAGTTGGAAACACCATATATTTT. Translated: CASSPGVGNTIYF. The gene calls are TRBV18 and TRBJ1-3; D is unresolved. The CDR3 runs to 13 residues. Trimming removed 3 bases at V and 3 bases at J, with 6 bases between. The germline CDR1 and CDR2 sequences are KGHSH and LQKENI. The complete variable domain, with remaining parts taken from reference TRBV18 and TRBJ1-3, reads NAGVMQNPRHLVRRRGQEARLRCSPMKGHSHVYWYRQLPEEGLKFMVYLQKENIIDESGMPKERFSAEFPKEGPSILRIQQVVRGDSAAYFCASSPGVGNTIYFGEGSWLTVV.

V usage is TRBV29-1 and J usage is TRBJ2-7; a possible D gene is TRBD1 (6 bases). Trimming shortened V by 4 bases and J by 3 bases, and 10 bases separated the two germline ends. Germline V gives CDR1 SQVTM, CDR2 ANQGSEA. The CDR3 is 12 residues long. Written as DNA, the CDR3 is TGCAGCGTTGCTAAACAGGGCTACGAGCAGTACTTC. Its translation is CSVAKQGYEQYF.

This chain links TRBV5-1 with TRBJ2-5; 13 positions match TRBD2. V trimming: 4 bases; J trimming: 4 bases; junction bases outside the gene matches: 4. This CDR3 has 15 amino acids. Looked up from germline, CDR1 is SGHRS and CDR2 is YFSETQ. The CDR3 coding sequence is TGCGCCAGCAGCCCTGGGACTAGCGGGGTAGAGACCCAGTACTTC. This codes for CASSPGTSGVETQYF.